This T cell receptor beta chain was identified in a study of blood T cell repertoires in COVID-19. Study-level information: There were acute and convalescent COVID-19 samples, and they came from the United States, Italy and Spain. T cells, B-cell-depleted T cells, or PBMCs provided the cDNA or gDNA that served as material.

The CDR3 consists of 16 residues. Per the germline V gene, CDR1 is SGHVS and CDR2 is FQNEAQ. Losses at the gene ends were 3 bases for V and 4 bases for J; bases not matched to a gene: 9. Original methodology: Reference gene primer amplification in the assay estimated nucleated cell counts. Generated by immunoSEQ multiplex PCR, the TCRdb table keeps only in-frame clones and is missing some. V and J calls and clone size are copied from that table; D and trimming were computed from the DNA. The table has about 85,000 clones, less than 95% seen once. This sequence joins TRBV7-8 and TRBJ1-5; the match to TRBD1 covers 7 bases. Sequencing input: peripheral blood. The source of this sequence is a human donor with active COVID-19. The donor label of this sample is uncertain. CDR3 sequence reads: CASSLRQGLRNQPQHF. The CDR3 coding sequence is TGTGCCAGCAGCTTGAGACAGGGTTTACGGAATCAGCCCCAGCATTTT.